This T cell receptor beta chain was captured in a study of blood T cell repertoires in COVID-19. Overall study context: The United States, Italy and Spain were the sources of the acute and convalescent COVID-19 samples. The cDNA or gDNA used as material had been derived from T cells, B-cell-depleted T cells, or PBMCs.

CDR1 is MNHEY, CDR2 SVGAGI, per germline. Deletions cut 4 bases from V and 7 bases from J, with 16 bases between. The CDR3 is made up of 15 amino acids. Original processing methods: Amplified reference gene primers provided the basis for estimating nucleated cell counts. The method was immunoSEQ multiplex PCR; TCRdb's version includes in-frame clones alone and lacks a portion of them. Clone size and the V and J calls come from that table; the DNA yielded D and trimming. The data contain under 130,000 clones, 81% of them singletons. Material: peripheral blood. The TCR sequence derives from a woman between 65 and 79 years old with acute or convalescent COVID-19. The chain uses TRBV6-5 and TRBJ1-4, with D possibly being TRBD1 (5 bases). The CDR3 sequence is CASSLTAQPLEKLFF. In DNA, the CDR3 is TGTGCCAGCAGTTTGACAGCCCAGCCCCTTGAAAAACTGTTTTTT.